This T cell receptor (beta chain) came from a study of monozygotic twins with inflammatory bowel disease (dated by TCRdb to 2018 to 2020). Regarding the complete study: The complete study included approximately 28 monozygotic twin pairs: 19 IBD-discordant Danish pairs and nine German pairs, of which four were IBD-concordant and five were IBD-discordant. Each individual had, on average, about 151 000 unique TCRalpha sequences and 181 000 unique TCRbeta sequences available for analysis. Within discordant pairs, disease-associated traits were sought mainly by comparing IBD patients with their genetically identical healthy co-twins. The investigation overall reported the following: IBD patients shared fewer clonotypes with other individuals than healthy twins did, most markedly in patients showing signs of disease activity. Concordant and discordant twins showed no difference in repertoire similarity, possibly because of limited statistical power. The analysis was unable to tell apart different T cell subtypes. No single strong signal or clonotype linked to IBD turned up in the results, so the idea that one exists was not supported. TCRbeta repertoire diversity, by inverse Simpson index, was decreased in IBD patients compared with their healthy co-twins. Background noise and inter-individual variability may have been introduced into the repertoires by the differing immunosuppressive treatments among patients.

CDR1 SQVTM and CDR2 ANQGSEA were looked up in the germline V gene. Including cysteine and phenylalanine, the CDR3 has 15 amino acids. No DNA is given. The library relied on 5' RACE. For each TCR library, around 3,500 ng of total RNA was used. cDNA was synthesized with SMARTScribe reverse transcriptase in eight separate reactions per sample. Unique molecular identifiers containing a 6-nucleotide sample barcode were introduced through template switching during cDNA synthesis. TCRalpha and TCRbeta cDNA was amplified in two nested PCRs of about 17 and 10 cycles, and bead purification was carried out after each PCR. Before amplification, the cDNA was treated with uracil DNA-glycosylase and purified using the QIAquick PCR purification kit. In the second PCR, Illumina TruSeq-compatible adapters and sample-specific barcodes were added. TapeStation and Qubit were used to check library quality and concentration, and 4 to 6 ng of each library went into the pool. Sequencing of pooled libraries was carried out on an Illumina HiSeq2500 single-index Rapid Run using 2 x 100 bp reads and custom sequencing primers. The published analysis was carried out like this. UMI-based consensus assembly with MiGEC version 1.2.6 was used to correct PCR and sequencing errors. V(D)J alignment, clonotype assembly and CDR3 extraction were performed with MiXCR version 2.1.1. To normalise gene usage, clonotype sharing and MAIT/NKT TCR abundance, the top 1000, 10 000 and 20 000 clonotypes in each sample were analysed. After downsampling to 27 000 UMIs, diversity was calculated as the inverse Simpson index using the vegan R package. Paired Mann-Whitney U tests were applied to discordant twin pairs, and Benjamini-Hochberg correction was used for multiple testing. After reprocessing by TCRdb, each CDR3 protein sequence is one entry, and no DNA is given. None of the V and J calls come from the authors' own analysis; TCRdb made them. The sample's clone listing holds fewer than 350,000 distinct CDR3 sequences. The top ten hold roughly 2% of the sample.

From each donor, an approximately 2.6 ml peripheral blood sample was collected into PAXgene tubes and kept at -80 degrees C. Without T cell sorting, total RNA was isolated from whole blood using the PAXgene blood miRNA kit on an automated QIAcube. Deep TCRalpha and TCRbeta repertoire profiling with unique molecular barcoding was performed on peripheral blood of monozygotic twin pairs concordant or discordant for inflammatory bowel disease. Smoking habits were recorded for all twin pairs, and individuals were classified as current, former or never smokers. A note on this clonotype: Its antigen specificity is not known.

This chain joins TRBV29-1 to TRBJ2-7; as DNA is missing, the TRBD2 call by TCRdb cannot be tested. The sequenced material came from blood. The receptor's source is a human donor with ulcerative colitis or Crohn's disease, or a healthy co-twin of an affected twin (not recorded which). The CDR3 reads CSVALAGGNPYEQYF.